This is a list of T cell receptor beta chains from one sample in a study of shared clonotypes between healthy human individuals. Profiled with immunoSEQ multiplex PCR; TCRdb holds only in-frame clones, not every one. The data show about 820,000 clones, with about 92% seen just once and less than 25% held by the top ten. Sample: naive CD8+ T cells sorted from blood. These TCRs come from a man under 40 in good health. The conserved cysteine and the conserved F or W are not part of the CDR3 here. The order of the fields is CDR3 length, clone size, V gene, CDR3 protein. Size is stated for part of the rows, as once, few or many counts, or as a class when the clone is expanded.

17,.,TRBV7-6,ASSLERSTFKSSYNEQF
15,.,TRBV19,ASSIFVGVGATDTQY
11,.,TRBV2,ASSEIPNTEAF
13,.,TRBV15,ATSNGQGDDLPQH
11,.,TRBV6-5,ASSPTWVGELF
14,.,TRBV7-9,ASSYPSAGVTETQY
12,.,TRBV27,ASSLVRNTGELF
9,.,TRBV5-4,ASSLGFEQY
13,.,TRBV27,ASSGDGTGGNTQY
14,.,TRBV28,ASRAAPGTNFYEQY
16,.,TRBV14,ASSPTSGTWISDNEQF
15,.,TRBV10-3,AISESGTQVYTDTQY
13,.,TRBV9,ASSVGGRGSEKLF
10,.,TRBV21-1,ASSKMGGPQY
12,.,TRBV9,ASSGEGHDNEQF
12,.,TRBV7-6,ASSLSLAGDTQY
11,.,TRBV11-2,ASRMDLLYEQY
11,few,TRBV25-1,ASTERSADTQY
11,.,TRBV19,ASRSQNSYEQY
11,few,TRBV16,ASQGDSAGELF
14,.,TRBV27,ASSFLIGANTGELF
13,.,TRBV19,ASSPTSGLTYEQY
11,.,TRBV19,ASWRAAGNTIY
15,.,TRBV5-5,ASSLANPTGINYGYT
18,.,TRBV19,ASSPRGRDRAPGGANVLT
11,.,TRBV29-1,SVAQAQGETQY
13,.,TRBV27,ASSLLAGVLNEQF
13,once,TRBV6-5,ASRPGRAVSYGYT
12,.,TRBV28,ASSFGGQPYEQY
17,.,TRBV29-1,SVFMFPGGGRPLEETQY
12,.,TRBV4-1,ASSQAGRVYEQY
16,.,TRBV7-3,ASSPWAAGVSLYNEQF
13,.,TRBV6-5,ASVGWDRGLGIQY
14,.,TRBV14,ASSSLSGLGTYEQY
13,.,TRBV10-1,ASSEGLAGGNEQF